The T cell receptor (beta chain) described here comes from a study of blood T cells in healthy people across ages. Study outcomes and limitations: As age increased, TCR beta diversity per million T cells fell in a roughly linear fashion. Estimated diversity that came from one million T cells was considered an underestimate.

CDR1 is SEHNR, CDR2 FQNEAQ, per germline (reference sequence). V dropped 5 bases and J dropped 15 bases, with 17 bases sitting between them. The CDR3 is 12 amino acids. Alongside a J-beta primer mix, a sample-barcoded 5' primer served in a second PCR lasting roughly 7 to 11 cycles. Each cDNA molecule, via a template-switch adaptor with 12 random nucleotides, was tagged. TCRdb re-analysed the 5' RACE reads in MiXCR, keeping a single row per CDR3 protein. The table records 950,000 to 1,200,000 distinct CDR3 sequences, 35% to 45% of them present only once. The sample holds a few counts of this clonotype. Its antigen is not identified. Total RNA extraction produced at least 5 micrograms (per sample) for the study.

Specimen: blood. The chain employs TRBV7-9 and TRBJ2-1; tentative D call: TRBD1 (5 bases). This TCR was recovered from a man in his late teens or twenties in good health. The CDR3 spells CASSPPSGQGFF. CDR3 sequence (DNA): TGTGCCAGCAGCCCCCCGTCAGGGCAGGGGTTCTTC.